A single sample gave rise to the 4 T cell receptor beta chains below, sequenced in a study of persistence of HIV-infected CD4 T cells. Cells were stimulated with overlapping HIV-1 Gag 15-mer peptides. Sorted nonresponding memory CD4+ T cells were CD40L-negative, CD69-negative, CD45RO-high. This was the immunoSEQ version 4 assay in survey mode. Assay: immunoSEQ multiplex PCR; the TCRdb copy retains only in-frame clones and omits some. The sample has tens of thousands of clones; under 80% are singletons. For these receptors, no antigen is known. The input for sequencing was CD4+ T cells sorted from PBMCs after roughly 17-hour stimulation, taken from a patient who received antiretroviral therapy. All receptors come from an adult man with HIV who was CMV-seropositive.

This clone came up a few times. This rearrangement joins TRBV6-6 to TRBJ1-5, with D unclear. Trimming took 2 bases from V and 1 from J, leaving 9 bases between them. CDR3 size: 15 residues. CDR1 and CDR2 from the germline V gene are MNHNY and SVGAGI (reference sequence). The CDR3 is CASSYGKGSNQPQHF. CDR3 bases: TGTGCCAGCAGTTACGGAAAAGGGAGCAATCAGCCCCAGCATTTT.

The genes are TRBV6-5 and TRBJ1-5; tentative D call: TRBD1 (6 bases). The CDR3 sequence is 13 residues long. V lost 6 bases and J 1 base, leaving 7 bases between the germline ends. Germline V gene data show CDR1 as MNHEY and CDR2 as SVGAGI. The CDR3 reads CASRTGSNQPQHF. In DNA form, the CDR3 reads TGTGCCAGCAGAACAGGGAGCAATCAGCCCCAGCATTTT.

This chain connects TRBV6-1 to TRBJ2-2; D remains unclear. Trimming took off 3 bases at V and 7 bases at J, with 18 bases between the two ends. In germline, CDR1 is MNHNS, CDR2 SASEGT. The CDR3 runs to 16 residues. CDR3 nucleotide sequence: TGTGCCAGCAGTGACCCCGGCTATCTGAGAAGCGGGGAGCTGTTTTTT. Translation gives CASSDPGYLRSGELFF.

The J gene is TRBJ1-2, the V gene TRBV2, with a weak D call TRBD1 (6 bases). The CDR3 totals 14 residues. The germline gives CDR1 SNHLY, CDR2 FYNNEI. Trimming shortened V by 6 bases and J by 5 bases, and 16 bases separated the two germline ends. The CDR3 sequence is CASRLQGSGYGYTF. Written as DNA, the CDR3 is TGTGCCAGCAGGCTACAGGGATCTGGGTATGGCTACACCTTC.